The clone carrying this T cell receptor (beta chain) was seen ten or more times. The antigen is not known. The read ends 3 residues shy of where the CDR3 ends; the end is completed using the germline J gene. These data come from a study of T cell clonality in common variable immunodeficiency. The CDR3 loop spans 14 amino acids. V trimming: 8 bases; J trimming: 3 bases; junction bases outside the gene matches: 11. Per the germline V gene, CDR1 is DFQATT and CDR2 is SNEGSKA (reference sequence). Only in-frame clones appear in the TCRdb table, and some are missing; sequencing was by immunoSEQ multiplex PCR. The sample counts about 50,000 clones, none seen once; the ten largest own about 2%. Study-wide results and limits: Compared with healthy controls, CVID subjects showed increased TCRbeta clonality, mostly in about a third.

Material for sequencing was peripheral blood mononuclear cells. This sequence was found in a person between 18 and 70 years old in good health. The V call is TRBV20-1, the J call TRBJ2-7; 9 positions match TRBD2. CDR3 DNA (partial): TGCAGTTCGGCCCCCCCTAGCGGGATCTACGAG. Amino acids: CSSAPPSGIYE. The complete CDR3 sequence is CSSAPPSGIYEQYF.